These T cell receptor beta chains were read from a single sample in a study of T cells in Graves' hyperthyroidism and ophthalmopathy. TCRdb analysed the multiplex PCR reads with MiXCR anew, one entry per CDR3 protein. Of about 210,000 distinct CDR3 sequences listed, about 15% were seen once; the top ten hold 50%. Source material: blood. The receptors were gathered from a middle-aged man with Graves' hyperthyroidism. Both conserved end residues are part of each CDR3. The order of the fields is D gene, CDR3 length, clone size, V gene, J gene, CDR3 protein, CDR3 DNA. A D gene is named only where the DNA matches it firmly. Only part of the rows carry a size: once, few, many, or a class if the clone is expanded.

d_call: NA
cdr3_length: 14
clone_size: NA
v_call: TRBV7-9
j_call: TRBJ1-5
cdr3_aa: CASSLQGHGQPQHF
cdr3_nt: TGTGCCAGCAGCTTGCAGGGACACGGGCAGCCCCAGCATTTT

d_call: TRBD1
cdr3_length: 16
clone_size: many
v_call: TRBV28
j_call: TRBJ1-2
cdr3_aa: CASSAPRGRRRYGYTF
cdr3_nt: TGTGCCAGCAGTGCGCCCAGGGGGCGGAGGAGGTATGGCTACACCTTC

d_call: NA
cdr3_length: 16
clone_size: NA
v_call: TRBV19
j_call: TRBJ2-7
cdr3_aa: CASSIRGGTRAYEQYF
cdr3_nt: TGTGCCAGTAGTATTAGGGGCGGGACAAGAGCCTACGAGCAGTACTTC

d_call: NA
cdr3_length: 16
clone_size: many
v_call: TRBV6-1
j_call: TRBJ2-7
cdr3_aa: CASSYIPGSGTLEQYF
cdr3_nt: TGTGCCAGCAGTTATATCCCGGGATCAGGGACTTTAGAGCAGTACTTC

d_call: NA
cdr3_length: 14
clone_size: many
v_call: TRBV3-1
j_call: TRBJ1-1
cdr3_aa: CASSQEYGNTEAFF
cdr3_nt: TGTGCCAGCAGCCAAGAGTACGGGAACACTGAAGCTTTCTTT

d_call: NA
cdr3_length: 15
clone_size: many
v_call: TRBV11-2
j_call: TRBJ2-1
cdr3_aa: CASCLWLEAYNEQFF
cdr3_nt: TGTGCCAGCTGCCTGTGGTTGGAAGCCTACAATGAGCAGTTCTTC

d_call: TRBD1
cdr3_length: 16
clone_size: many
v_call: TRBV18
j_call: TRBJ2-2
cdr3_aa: CASSPQAGGVTGELFF
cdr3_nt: TGTGCCAGCTCACCACAGGCAGGGGGCGTCACCGGGGAGCTGTTTTTT

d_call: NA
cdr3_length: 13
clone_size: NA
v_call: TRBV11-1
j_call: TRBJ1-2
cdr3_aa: CASSPEGNYGYTF
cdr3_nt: TGTGCCAGCAGTCCCGAGGGAAACTATGGCTACACCTTC

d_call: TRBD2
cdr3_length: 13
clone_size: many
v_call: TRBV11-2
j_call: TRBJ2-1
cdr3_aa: CASSLGLANEQFF
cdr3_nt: TGTGCCAGCAGCTTAGGACTAGCCAATGAGCAGTTCTTC

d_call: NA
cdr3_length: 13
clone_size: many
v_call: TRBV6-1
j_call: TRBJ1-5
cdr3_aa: CASSFESNQPQHF
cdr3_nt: TGTGCCAGCAGCTTCGAAAGCAATCAGCCCCAGCATTTT

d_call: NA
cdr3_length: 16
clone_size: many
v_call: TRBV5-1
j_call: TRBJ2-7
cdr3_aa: CASSLEAGYISYEQYF
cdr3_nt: TGCGCCAGCAGCTTGGAGGCGGGATATATCTCCTACGAGCAGTACTTC

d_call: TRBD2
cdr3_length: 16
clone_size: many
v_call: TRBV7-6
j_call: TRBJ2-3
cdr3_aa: CASSREGAGNTDTQYF
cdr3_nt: TGTGCCAGCAGCCGGGAGGGAGCGGGGAACACAGATACGCAGTATTTT

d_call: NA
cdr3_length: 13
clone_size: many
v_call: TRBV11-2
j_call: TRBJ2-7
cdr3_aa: CASSYESSYEQYF
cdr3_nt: TGTGCCAGCAGCTACGAAAGCTCCTACGAGCAGTACTTC

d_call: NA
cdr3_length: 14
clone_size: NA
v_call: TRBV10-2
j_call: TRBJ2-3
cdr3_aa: CASREGGGTDTQYF
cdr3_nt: TGCGCCAGCAGGGAGGGAGGCGGTACAGATACGCAGTATTTT

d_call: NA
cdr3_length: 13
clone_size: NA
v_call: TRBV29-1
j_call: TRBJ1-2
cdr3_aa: CSVVLLGDYGYTF
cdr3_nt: TGCAGCGTTGTCTTGTTAGGAGACTATGGCTACACCTTC

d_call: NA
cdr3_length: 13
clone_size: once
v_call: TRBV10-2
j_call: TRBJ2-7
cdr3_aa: CASRGAGPYERYF
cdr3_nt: TGCGCCAGCAGAGGGGCGGGACCCTACGAGCGGTACTTC

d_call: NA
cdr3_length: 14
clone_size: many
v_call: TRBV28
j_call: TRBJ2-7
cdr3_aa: CASSLVGRLLGQYF
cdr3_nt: TGTGCCAGCAGTTTAGTTGGGAGATTGTTGGGGCAGTACTTC

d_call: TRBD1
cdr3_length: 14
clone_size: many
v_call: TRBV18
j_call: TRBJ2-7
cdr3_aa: CASSPSGTAYEQYF
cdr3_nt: TGTGCCAGCTCTCCTTCCGGGACAGCCTACGAGCAGTACTTC

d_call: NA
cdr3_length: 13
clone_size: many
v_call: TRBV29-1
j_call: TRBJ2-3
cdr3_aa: CSVEEGATDTQYF
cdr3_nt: TGCAGCGTTGAAGAAGGGGCCACAGATACGCAGTATTTT

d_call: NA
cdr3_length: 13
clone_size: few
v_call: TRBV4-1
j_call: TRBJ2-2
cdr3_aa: CASSPIATGELFF
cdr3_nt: TGCGCCAGCAGCCCCATCGCTACCGGGGAGCTGTTTTTT

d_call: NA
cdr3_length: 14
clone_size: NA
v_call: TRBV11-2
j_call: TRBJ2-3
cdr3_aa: CASSLGFFTDTQYF
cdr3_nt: TGTGCCAGCAGCTTAGGGTTTTTCACAGATACGCAGTATTTT

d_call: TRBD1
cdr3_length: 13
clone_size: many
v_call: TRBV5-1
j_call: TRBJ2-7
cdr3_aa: CASSRQGNYEQYF
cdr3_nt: TGCGCCAGCAGCAGACAGGGGAACTACGAGCAGTACTTC